The T cell receptor (beta chain) described here comes from a study of CD8 T cells in Susac syndrome. Reverse transcription used about 0.45 to 1 ug RNA and random hexamers. The immunoSEQ assay covered 54 Vbeta and 13 Jbeta segments for CDR3. One entry per CDR3 protein, called by TCRdb with MiXCR from the immunoSEQ multiplex PCR reads. The profile shows tens of thousands of distinct CDR3 sequences, under 95% of them singletons. The CDR3 spans 13 residues. Trimming cost V 5 bases and J 2 bases, with 7 bases left between them. The V gene's germline CDR1 is SQVTM and CDR2 ANQGSEA. This receptor was identified in a human donor in good health. V gene TRBV29-1 combines with J gene TRBJ2-6; no firm D call. Sequenced material: CD8+ T cells from PBMCs. CDR3 loop: CSVPGPGANVLTF. The CDR3, as DNA: TGCAGCGTTCCTGGCCCTGGGGCCAACGTCCTGACTTTC.